This T cell receptor (beta chain) came from a study of T cells in Graves' hyperthyroidism and ophthalmopathy. Researchers amplified the TCR beta CDR3 regions from RNA transcripts. The HTBI set primed first-round TCR CDR3 RT-PCR. TCRdb analysed the multiplex PCR reads with MiXCR anew, one entry per CDR3 protein. The sample holds fewer than 800,000 distinct CDR3 sequences, approximately 16% seen once. Trimming pared 4 bases from V and 6 bases from J, leaving 12 bases between. The CDR3 covers 13 residues. Germline V CDR1 and CDR2: SQVTM, ANQGSEA. This clonotype was observed at least ten times. Across 18 months, stable Graves' hyperthyroidism was marked by no progression to ophthalmopathy.

Sequencing was carried out using blood. The sequence was obtained from a man between 18 and 29 years old with Graves' hyperthyroidism. This rearrangement joins TRBV29-1 to TRBJ2-2; unclear D gene. CDR3 sequence reads: CSVAVRGPGELFF. CDR3 DNA: TGCAGCGTTGCTGTACGTGGACCCGGGGAGCTGTTTTTT.